The next 28 T cell receptor beta chains were all read from a single sample in a study of tumor-infiltrating lymphocytes in primary liver carcinoma (dated by TCRdb to about 2017). For sequencing, an Illumina HiSeq 2500 was employed. Starting from around 520 ng total RNA, TCRbeta-specific cDNA was produced by reverse transcription with a constant-region primer and ProtoScript II reverse transcriptase. The TCRbeta libraries were prepared through three rounds of nested multiplex PCR following a slightly modified ARM-PCR procedure. Each of the first two PCR rounds ran for 9 to 11 cycles using multiplex TRBV1-TRBV30 forward primers together with a Cbeta reverse primer. TCRdb reran the public reads through fastp at Q25 and MiXCR, keeping productive beta chains. Rows are unified per CDR3 protein, each entry keeping the most common DNA and genes. The sample table lists some 190,000 distinct CDR3 sequences, 60% of them with a count of one. Less than 75% of the sample is in the top ten clones.

RNA from unsorted whole blood was extracted with TRIzol reagent, and germline DNA was obtained with the DNeasy Blood & Tissue kit. Sequencing used peripheral blood. The receptors were sampled from a man aged 35 to 55 with primary liver carcinoma and hepatitis B virus infection.

A remark on this clonotype: The junction departs from germline at one end; a sequencing error may be responsible. The rearrangement uses TRBV11-2 and TRBJ2-2, with D maybe TRBD2 (5 bases). The CDR3 contains 13 residues. Germline V gene lookup returns CDR1 SGHAT and CDR2 FQNNGV. CDR3 sequence reads: CANSWVLHGELSF. The CDR3 bases are TGTGCCAACAGCTGGGTCCTTCATGGGGAGCTGTCTTTT.

Only one count was recorded for this clonotype. The chain combines TRBV12-3 or TRBV12-4 with TRBJ1-6; D perhaps matches TRBD1 (6 bases). V shed 8 bases and J shed 13 bases, with 21 bases lying between them. This CDR3 has 14 residues. Written as DNA, the CDR3 is TGTGCCAGCGGTCGACAAGGGGGAGGCCTCCCCCTCCACTTT. Protein sequence: CASGRQGGGLPLHF.

The V gene is TRBV11-2, the J gene TRBJ2-1, with D possibly TRBD1 on 5 matching bases. Germline V gene data show CDR1 as SGHAT and CDR2 as FQNNGV. This CDR3 is 15 amino acids long. V lost 5 bases to trimming and J lost 9 bases, with 20 bases between them. The CDR3 spells CASSIPSTAPGEQFF. The CDR3 coding sequence is TGTGCCAGCAGCATACCTTCGACAGCCCCCGGTGAGCAGTTCTTC.

Comments on this clonotype: A much bigger clone sits one base away, suggesting this may be a read error. The chain links TRBV11-2 to TRBJ2-3, with D tentatively TRBD2 (5 bases). CDR3 length: 17 amino acids. V was cut by 1 base and J by 0 bases, with 14 bases left in between. Germline V CDR1 and CDR2: SGHAT, FQNNGV. The CDR3 DNA reads as TGTGCCAGCAGCTTAGGTTTTGGAGGCCCTAGCACAGATACGCAGTATTTT. Translation: CASSLGFGGPSTDTQYF.

This clonotype was seen many times. This chain connects TRBV5-6 to TRBJ2-1; D call uncertain. The CDR3 spans 16 residues. Germline V gene lookup returns CDR1 SGHDT and CDR2 YYEEEE. V was shortened by 0 bases and J by 6 bases, with 16 bases between the two germline ends. The CDR3 is CASSLGLSRLSNEQFF. The CDR3 DNA reads as TGTGCCAGCAGCTTGGGTCTTAGCAGACTCTCCAATGAGCAGTTCTTC.

The chain carries TRBV6-2 or TRBV6-3 and TRBJ2-7, with D unclear. There are 15 residues in the CDR3. Deletions cut 6 bases from V and 2 bases from J, with 17 bases between. Germline assignment: CDR1 MNHEY and CDR2 SVGEGT. The CDR3 bases are TGTGCCAGCAGCGTCGATCGAGCGTGGGCCTACGAGCAGTACTTC. Translated: CASSVDRAWAYEQYF.

V usage is TRBV11-2 and J usage is TRBJ2-3; D unresolved. The CDR3 contains 14 residues. Germline loops: CDR1 SGHAT, CDR2 FQNNGV. Deletions cut 5 bases from V and 2 bases from J, with 11 bases between. DNA of the CDR3: TGTGCCAGCAGCACAGCCCACTCCACAGATACGCAGTATTTT. Its protein is CASSTAHSTDTQYF.

As to this clonotype: An end of the junction does not agree with germline; a read error may underlie this. The V and J genes are TRBV7-9 and TRBJ2-7; D is perhaps TRBD1 (5 bases). The germline gives CDR1 SEHNR, CDR2 FQNEAQ (reference sequence). The CDR3 runs to 13 residues. CDR3 residues: CARSLGEGDEQYF. In nucleotides, the CDR3 is TGTGCCAGGAGCTTAGGGGAAGGAGACGAGCAGTACTTC. Based on the CDR3 plus reference TRBV7-9 and TRBJ2-7, the full variable domain is DTGVSQNPRHKITKRGQNVTFRCDPISEHNRLYWYRQTLGQGPEFLTYFQNEAQLEKSRLLSDRFSAERPKGSFSTLEIQRTEQGDSAMYLCARSLGEGDEQYFGPGTRLTVT.

About this clonotype itself: At one of its ends the junction is not consistent with the germline gene, which may arise from a read error. The rearrangement joins TRBV6-1 to TRBJ2-5; D remains unclear. This CDR3 has 15 amino acids. Germline V lookup: CDR1 MNHNS, CDR2 SASEGT. The CDR3 region is CASRMASNLQDTQYF. Here the CDR3 DNA reads TGTGCCAGCAGAATGGCAAGCAACCTCCAAGATACCCAGTACTTC.

The chain couples TRBV7-9 to TRBJ2-7, with D uncertain. The germline V gene encodes CDR1 SEHNR and CDR2 FQNEAQ (reference sequence). This CDR3 comprises 13 residues. Trimming stripped 3 bases from V and 6 bases from J, with 12 bases between. CDR3 sequence reads: CASSFSGVVEQYF. CDR3 coding DNA: TGTGCCAGCAGCTTCTCTGGGGTCGTCGAGCAGTACTTC. Full variable domain (remainder filled in from reference TRBV7-9 and TRBJ2-7): DTGVSQNPRHKITKRGQNVTFRCDPISEHNRLYWYRQTLGQGPEFLTYFQNEAQLEKSRLLSDRFSAERPKGSFSTLEIQRTEQGDSAMYLCASSFSGVVEQYFGPGTRLTVT.

Remarks on this clonotype: At one of its ends the junction is not consistent with the germline gene, which may arise from a read error. The chain combines TRBV6-6 with TRBJ2-7; D unresolved. This CDR3 region has 18 residues. Looked up from germline, CDR1 is MNHNY and CDR2 is SVGAGI (reference sequence). CDR3 nucleotide sequence: TGTACCAGCAGCGAACCCTCTTTTCCGGGCTCCCCGGCCTACGAACAGTACTTC. This translates into CTSSEPSFPGSPAYEQYF.

In this sample, this clonotype turned up a few times. The chain recombines TRBV6-5 with TRBJ2-2; a possible D gene is TRBD2 (6 bases). Trimming removed 1 base from V and 6 bases from J, with 9 bases in between. The CDR3 runs 14 residues. Germline V gives CDR1 MNHEY, CDR2 SVGAGI. This chain's CDR3 is CASSYFAGPGELFF. The CDR3 coding sequence is TGTGCCAGCAGTTACTTCGCGGGACCCGGGGAGCTGTTTTTT.

In regard to this clonotype: A much bigger clone sits one base away, suggesting this may be a read error. The chain couples TRBV11-1 to TRBJ1-2; perhaps TRBD1 as D (6 bases). CDR1 is SGHAT and CDR2 is FQDESV in the germline V gene (reference sequence). V gave up 5 bases and J gave up 10 bases, with 17 bases separating them. The CDR3 runs to 13 residues. In DNA, the CDR3 is TGTGCCAGCAGCCCAGGACAGAATTACGTCTACACCTTC. Protein: CASSPGQNYVYTF.

On this clonotype: Here the CDR3 omits its conserved ending phenylalanine or tryptophan, so a read error is the likely source. The chain is built from TRBV29-1 and TRBJ1-2; the match to TRBD1 covers 9 bases. The ends lost 5 bases at V and 2 bases at J; junction bases unmatched: 6. This CDR3 has 14 amino acids. Germline-derived CDR1 and CDR2 are SQVTM and ANQGSEA. Here the CDR3 reads CSVLLGQGNYGYTI. The CDR3 DNA is TGCAGCGTTCTGCTGGGACAGGGCAACTATGGCTACACCATC.

Concerning this clonotype: A much more abundant neighbour one base away suggests this may be a read error. The V and J genes are TRBV4-1 and TRBJ2-1; D could derive from TRBD1 or TRBD2 (6 bases each). V was cut by 0 bases and J by 15 bases, with 24 bases left in between. Germline V lookup: CDR1 MGHRA, CDR2 YSYEKL. The CDR3 sequence is 16 residues long. The CDR3 bases are TGCGCCAGCAGCCAAGAAGGGGGGTCGGGGATTAGTAACACGTTCTTC. Translated, it gives CASSQEGGSGISNTFF.

With respect to this clonotype: One end of the junction varies from germline; a read error may be responsible. The chain has TRBV11-2 and TRBJ2-1; TRBD2 matches 7 bases. The CDR3 length is 17 residues. The germline V gene has CDR1 SGHAT and CDR2 FQNNGV. CDR3 protein: CASSWGTIPLARAEQFF. The CDR3 nucleotides are TGTGCCAGTAGCTGGGGGACTATCCCTCTAGCAAGGGCTGAGCAGTTCTTC.

Of note for this clonotype: The CDR3 carries no conserved terminal phenylalanine or tryptophan, so it likely arises from a read error. This CDR3 reads CASSRFGGQETQYI. CDR3 nucleotides: TGTGCCAGCAGCCGGTTTGGGGGCCAAGAGACCCAGTACATC. The chain carries TRBV11-2 and TRBJ2-5; perhaps D is TRBD1 or TRBD2 (5 bases each). This CDR3 is built from 14 residues. The V end was cut by 5 bases, the J end by 1 base, with 11 bases between. CDR1 SGHAT and CDR2 FQNNGV come from the germline V gene.

This clonotype was seen at least ten times. The gene calls are TRBV29-1 and TRBJ1-1; D possibly corresponds to TRBD1 (6 bases). V was pared by 7 bases and J by 10 bases, with 19 bases between. This CDR3 is 12 amino acids long. Germline loops: CDR1 SQVTM, CDR2 ANQGSEA. DNA for the CDR3: TGCAGCGGAGAACAGGGTCTGACGGGAGCTTTCTTT. Its protein is CSGEQGLTGAFF.

Comment on this clonotype: Mismatch with germline at one junction end may stem from a read error. This chain connects TRBV10-3 to TRBJ2-6; D unresolved. Germline V gene sequence: CDR1 ENHRY, CDR2 SYGVKD. The CDR3 totals 14 residues. The CDR3 here is CVTGVSSEANVLTF. The CDR3 DNA follows: TGTGTCACCGGAGTAAGCTCTGAGGCCAACGTCCTGACTTTC.

At least ten counts were recorded for this clonotype. This rearrangement joins TRBV29-1 to TRBJ2-7, with D perhaps TRBD1 or TRBD2 (6 bases each). Germline V CDR1 and CDR2: SQVTM, ANQGSEA. V dropped 5 bases and J dropped 5 bases, with 13 bases sitting between them. The CDR3 extends over 12 amino acids. The CDR3 nucleotides read TGCAGCGTTAGTGGGGGGCGCAACGAGCAGTACTTC. This codes for CSVSGGRNEQYF.

The rearrangement joins TRBV7-9 to TRBJ2-1, with D uncertain. There are 11 residues in the CDR3. Germline CDR1 and CDR2: SEHNR and FQNEAQ (reference sequence). Trimming removed 6 bases at V and 10 bases at J, with 10 bases between. CDR3 residues: CASSVGVEQFF. CDR3 DNA: TGTGCCAGCAGTGTGGGTGTCGAGCAGTTCTTC.

The gene calls are TRBV29-1 and TRBJ2-1; no definite D call. The CDR3 is made up of 12 amino acids. V dropped 5 bases and J dropped 14 bases, with 19 bases sitting between them. From germline, CDR1 is SQVTM and CDR2 ANQGSEA. The CDR3 reads CSVPEELGLEFF. CDR3 bases: TGCAGCGTTCCAGAAGAACTTGGGTTGGAGTTCTTC.

This clonotype was counted only a few times. This rearrangement joins TRBV5-4 to TRBJ2-1; no clear D gene. The CDR3 consists of 13 residues. CDR1 and CDR2 from the germline V gene are SGHNT and YYREEE (reference sequence). V was shortened by 2 bases and J by 4 bases, with 7 bases between the two germline ends. The chain's CDR3 is CASSFGFYNEQFF. CDR3 sequence (DNA): TGTGCCAGCAGCTTCGGATTTTACAATGAGCAGTTCTTC.

The V and J genes are TRBV11-1 and TRBJ2-1; D possibly corresponds to TRBD1 (6 bases). This CDR3 contains 13 residues. V was trimmed by 8 bases and J by 8 bases, leaving 16 bases between them. CDR1 and CDR2 from the germline V gene are SGHAT and FQDESV (reference sequence). The DNA for the CDR3 is TGTGCCAGCCGCCACTGGGGGCGGTATGAGCAGTTCTTC. It translates to CASRHWGRYEQFF. The full variable domain, completed using reference TRBV11-1 and TRBJ2-1, is EAEVAQSPRYKITEKSQAVAFWCDPISGHATLYWYRQILGQGPELLVQFQDESVVDDSQLPKDRFSAERLKGVDSTLKIQPAELGDSAMYLCASRHWGRYEQFFGPGTRLTVL.

A remark on this clonotype: A much larger clone lies one base from this, so it may be a read error. This chain uses TRBV29-1 with TRBJ2-1, with 11 bases that match TRBD2. This CDR3 contains 14 residues. The V gene's germline CDR1 is SQVTM and CDR2 ANQGSEA. The CDR3 bases are TGCAACGTTTCTGCGAGCCTAGCGGGAGGTGAGCAGTTCTTC. Translation: CNVSASLAGGEQFF.

This clonotype was recorded at least ten times. The genes are TRBV11-1 and TRBJ2-7, with TRBD1 identical over 8 bases. The junction had 12 bases not matched to a gene; V was cut back by 2 bases and J by 12 bases. In germline, CDR1 is SGHAT, CDR2 FQDESV (reference sequence). The CDR3 sequence is 14 residues long. The CDR3 region is CASSLYRDRTKSYF. Here the CDR3 DNA reads TGTGCCAGCAGCTTATACCGGGACAGGACAAAATCGTACTTC. Full variable domain (remainder filled in from reference TRBV11-1 and TRBJ2-7): EAEVAQSPRYKITEKSQAVAFWCDPISGHATLYWYRQILGQGPELLVQFQDESVVDDSQLPKDRFSAERLKGVDSTLKIQPAELGDSAMYLCASSLYRDRTKSYFGPGTRLTVT.

Turning to this clonotype: Germline is not matched at one junction end, which may reflect a read error. The chain uses TRBV11-2 and TRBJ2-5, with D possibly matching TRBD1 (6 bases). The CDR3 runs to 16 residues. Germline V gene sequence: CDR1 SGHAT, CDR2 FQNNGV. CDR3 nucleotides: TGTGCCAACAGCTTAGCTCCCACAGGGCCGCAAGAGACCCAATACTTC. Its protein is CANSLAPTGPQETQYF. The variable domain in full, with the rest retrieved from reference TRBV11-2 and TRBJ2-5, is EAGVAQSPRYKIIEKRQSVAFWCNPISGHATLYWYQQILGQGPKLLIQFQNNGVVDDSQLPKDRFSAERLKGVDSTLKIQPAKLEDSAVYLCANSLAPTGPQETQYFGPGTRLLVL.

This clonotype was counted between two and nine times. The chain carries TRBV14 and TRBJ2-7; D uncertain. The germline V gene encodes CDR1 SGHDN and CDR2 FVKESK. This CDR3 region has 13 residues. Trimming pared 4 bases from V and 6 bases from J, leaving 13 bases between. CDR3: CASSPHPFSEQYF. For the CDR3, the DNA is TGTGCCAGCAGCCCCCATCCCTTTAGCGAGCAGTACTTC. The variable domain in full, completed from reference TRBV14 and TRBJ2-7, reads EAGVTQFPSHSVIEKGQTVTLRCDPISGHDNLYWYRRVMGKEIKFLLHFVKESKQDESGMPNNRFLAERTGGTYSTLKVQPAELEDSGVYFCASSPHPFSEQYFGPGTRLTVT.